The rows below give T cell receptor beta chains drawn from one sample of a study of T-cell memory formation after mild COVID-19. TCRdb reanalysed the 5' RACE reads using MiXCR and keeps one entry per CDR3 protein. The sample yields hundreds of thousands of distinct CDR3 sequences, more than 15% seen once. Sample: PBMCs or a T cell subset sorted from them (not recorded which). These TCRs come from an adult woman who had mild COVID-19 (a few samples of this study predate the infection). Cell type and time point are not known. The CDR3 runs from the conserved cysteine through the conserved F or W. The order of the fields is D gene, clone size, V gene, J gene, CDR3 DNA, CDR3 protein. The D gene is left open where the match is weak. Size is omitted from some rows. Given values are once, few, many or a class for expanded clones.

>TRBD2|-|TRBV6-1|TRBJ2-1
TGTGCCAGCAGTAAACCGGGGGGGTTAGGTGTAGGGTACAATGAGCAGTTCTTC
CASSKPGGLGVGYNEQFF
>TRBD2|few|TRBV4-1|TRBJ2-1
TGCGCCAGCAGCCAAGACGGACTAGCGGGGTCAGGCAATGAGCAGTTCTTC
CASSQDGLAGSGNEQFF
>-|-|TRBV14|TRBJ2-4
TGTGCCAGCAGCCAAGATTTTGGACAGACCGAAGCCAAAAACATTCAGTACTTC
CASSQDFGQTEAKNIQYF
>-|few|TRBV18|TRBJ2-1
TGTGCCAGCTCACCCGGGTTCGTTAACAATGAGCAGTTCTTC
CASSPGFVNNEQFF
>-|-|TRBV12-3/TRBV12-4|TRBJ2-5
TGTGCCAGCAGTTTAAGGGGCTCAGGAGGGGCCCAGTACTTC
CASSLRGSGGAQYF
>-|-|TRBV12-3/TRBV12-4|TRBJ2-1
TGTGCCAGCAGTTTATACCTACAGGGTTACAATGAGCAGTTCTTC
CASSLYLQGYNEQFF
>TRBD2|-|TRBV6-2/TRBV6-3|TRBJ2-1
TGTGCCAGCAGTATGACTAGCGCCCACAATGAGCAGTTCTTC
CASSMTSAHNEQFF
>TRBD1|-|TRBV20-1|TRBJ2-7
TGCAGTGCTACCCAACACAGGGGGCGCTACCCCATCTCCTACGAGCAGTACTTC
CSATQHRGRYPISYEQYF
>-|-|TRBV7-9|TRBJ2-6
TGTGCCAGCAGCGGCACAGACTCTGGGGCCAACGTCCTGACTTTC
CASSGTDSGANVLTF
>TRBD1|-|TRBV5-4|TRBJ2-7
TGTGCCAGCAGCCGCCCCGGGACAGGGAGAGGAGAGCAGTACTTC
CASSRPGTGRGEQYF
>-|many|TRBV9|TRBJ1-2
TGTGCCAGCAGCGTAGGGAGTGAGTCTTTTGGTGGCTACACCTTC
CASSVGSESFGGYTF
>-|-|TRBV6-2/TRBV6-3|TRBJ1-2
TGTGCCAGCAGTTACTCCACTGAGGAATATGGCTACACCTTC
CASSYSTEEYGYTF
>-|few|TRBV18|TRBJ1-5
TGTGCCAGCTCACCATTGGCAGGGAGGGAGCAGCCCCAGCATTTT
CASSPLAGREQPQHF
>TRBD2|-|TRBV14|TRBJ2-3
TGTGCCAGCAGCTTAGCGGGGGCCCATACGCAGTATTTT
CASSLAGAHTQYF
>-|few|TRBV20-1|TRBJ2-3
TGCAGTGCCAGGCGGGGTTATACGCAGTATTTT
CSARRGYTQYF
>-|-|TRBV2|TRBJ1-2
TGTGCCAGCAAAGACATTCTAGACGATGGCTACACCTTC
CASKDILDDGYTF
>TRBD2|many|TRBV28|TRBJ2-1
TGTGCCAGTTCGGGGGGGGGAGACACCAATGAGCAGTTCTTC
CASSGGGDTNEQFF
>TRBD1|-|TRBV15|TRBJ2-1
TGTGCCACCAGCAGAAGGACAGGGACCTACAATGAGCAGTTCTTC
CATSRRTGTYNEQFF
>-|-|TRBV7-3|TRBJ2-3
TGTGCCAGCAGCTTAACTGGGATCTTCGATACGCAGTATTTT
CASSLTGIFDTQYF
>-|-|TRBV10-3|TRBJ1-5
TGTGCCATCAGTGAACGACAGCCCAATCAGCCCCAGCATTTT
CAISERQPNQPQHF
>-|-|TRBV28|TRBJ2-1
TGTGCCAGCACCTTCCGCGCTAGGGGGTACAATGAGCAGTTCTTC
CASTFRARGYNEQFF
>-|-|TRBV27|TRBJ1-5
TGTGCCAGCAGTTCAGCGATGAATCAGCCCCAGCATTTT
CASSSAMNQPQHF
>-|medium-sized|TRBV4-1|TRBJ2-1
TGCGCCAGCAGCCTCACCCCTCCGGGGGACTTCTCCTACAATGAGCAGTTCTTC
CASSLTPPGDFSYNEQFF
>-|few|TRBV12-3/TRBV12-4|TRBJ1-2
TGTGCCAGCAGTTTATTGTTGGGGGCTGGCTATGGCTACACCTTC
CASSLLLGAGYGYTF
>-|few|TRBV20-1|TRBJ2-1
TGCAGTGCTAGAGATCCTGTCGAGCCACGAGAGCAGTTCTTC
CSARDPVEPREQFF
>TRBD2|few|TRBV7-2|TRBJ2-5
TGTGCCAGCAGCATCGCGGGAGTTGGGGAGACCCAGTACTTC
CASSIAGVGETQYF
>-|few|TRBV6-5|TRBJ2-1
TGTGCCAGCAGTTACCTGAATGGAGCCGGTGAGCAGTTCTTC
CASSYLNGAGEQFF
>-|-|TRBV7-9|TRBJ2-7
TGTGCCAGCAGCTATTATCGGGGATACGAGCAGTACTTC
CASSYYRGYEQYF
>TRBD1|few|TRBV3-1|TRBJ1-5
TGTGCCAGCAGCCGAGGGGACAGGATCGATCAGCCCCAGCATTTT
CASSRGDRIDQPQHF
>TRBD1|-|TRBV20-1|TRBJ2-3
TGCAGTGCTTCCACCGGGACAGGGGGCACAGATACGCAGTATTTT
CSASTGTGGTDTQYF
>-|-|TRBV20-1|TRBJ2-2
TGCAGTGCCAGGGGGGGCGGGGAAAAAGCGAACACCGGGGAGCTGTTTTTT
CSARGGGEKANTGELFF
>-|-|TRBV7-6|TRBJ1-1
TGTGCCAGCAGCCCCGGCGGGGGGCTGACTGAAGCTTTCTTT
CASSPGGGLTEAFF
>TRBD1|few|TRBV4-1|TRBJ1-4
TGCGCCAGCAGCCAAGAAGTCAGGGGGCGAGAAAAACTGTTTTTT
CASSQEVRGREKLFF
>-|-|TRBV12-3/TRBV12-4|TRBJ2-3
TGTGCCAGCAGTGCGGGGACAATGGAAGGGACAGATACGCAGTATTTT
CASSAGTMEGTDTQYF
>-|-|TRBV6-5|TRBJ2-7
TGTGCCAGCAGTTACAAGGGCAACTCCTACGAGCAGTACTTC
CASSYKGNSYEQYF
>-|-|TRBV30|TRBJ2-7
TGTGCCTGGAGGGTAAGGGAAAACGAGCAGTACTTC
CAWRVRENEQYF
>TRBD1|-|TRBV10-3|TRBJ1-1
TGTGCCATCAGAAGGGACAGGGAGGGAACTGAAGCTTTCTTT
CAIRRDREGTEAFF
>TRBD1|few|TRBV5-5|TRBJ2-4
TGTGCCAGCAGCCCTGCAGGGGGCCAGGATGCTCTGAAAAACATTCAGTACTTC
CASSPAGGQDALKNIQYF
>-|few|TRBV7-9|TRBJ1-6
TGTGCCAGCAGCTCTGGCACAGGTACTCTATCACCCCTCCACTTT
CASSSGTGTLSPLHF
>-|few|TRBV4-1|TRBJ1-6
TGCGCCAGCAGCCAGGGGATGGCGGCAGGGGATTCACCCCTCCACTTT
CASSQGMAAGDSPLHF
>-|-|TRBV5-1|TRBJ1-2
TGCGCCAGCAGCTTGGTGGACGCGATCTATGGCTACACCTTC
CASSLVDAIYGYTF
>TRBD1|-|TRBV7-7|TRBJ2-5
TGTGCCAGCAGCTCACAGGGGGTTCGGGAGACCCAGTACTTC
CASSSQGVRETQYF